The rows below give T cell receptor beta chains drawn from one sample of a study of tumor and adjacent non-tumor tissue in lung cancer. MiXCR, run by TCRdb on the multiplex PCR reads, gives a single entry per CDR3 protein. In the table there are under 100,000 distinct CDR3 sequences, nearly 70% of which are singletons. Source material: lung tumor tissue. These receptor sequences come from a woman in her 70s with non-small cell lung cancer. Both conserved end residues are part of each CDR3. The order of the fields is J gene, V gene, clone size, D gene, CDR3 protein, CDR3 DNA. D genes are given only for firm matches. Clone size is shown for a subset of rows, as once, few, many or a class of expanded clone.

J: TRBJ2-1
V: TRBV6-1
size: .
D: .
CDR3: CASNESGAFNGQFF
DNA: TGTGCCAGCAATGAATCCGGGGCTTTCAATGGGCAGTTCTTC

J: TRBJ2-7
V: TRBV6-5
size: .
D: .
CDR3: CVSSYSWGGNPHEQYF
DNA: TGTGTCAGCAGTTACTCTTGGGGCGGGAATCCCCACGAGCAGTACTTC

J: TRBJ1-2
V: TRBV28
size: .
D: .
CDR3: CAGSFRPYGYSF
DNA: TGTGCCGGCAGTTTCAGACCCTATGGCTACAGCTTC

J: TRBJ2-3
V: TRBV23-1
size: .
D: .
CDR3: CDSSPGEQKQDTQYF
DNA: TGCGACAGCAGTCCCGGGGAACAGAAACAGGATACGCAGTATTTT

J: TRBJ2-7
V: TRBV29-1
size: many
D: TRBD1
CDR3: CSVLKMTGTNYEQYF
DNA: TGCAGCGTTTTGAAAATGACAGGGACCAACTACGAGCAGTACTTC

J: TRBJ2-1
V: TRBV20-1
size: .
D: .
CDR3: CSTEGAILDLSYNEQSF
DNA: TGCAGTACCGAAGGGGCGATTTTAGACCTGTCCTACAATGAGCAGTCCTTC

J: TRBJ2-3
V: TRBV5-4
size: many
D: .
CDR3: CASSGRGRSTDTQYF
DNA: TGTGCCAGCAGCGGACGGGGCAGGAGCACAGATACGCAGTATTTT

J: TRBJ1-1
V: TRBV6-5
size: many
D: TRBD1
CDR3: CASRPGTGFTEAFF
DNA: TGTGCCAGCAGACCCGGGACAGGGTTCACTGAAGCTTTCTTT

J: TRBJ2-3
V: TRBV7-8
size: many
D: TRBD2
CDR3: CASRLAGDTQYF
DNA: TGTGCCAGCAGGCTAGCGGGAGATACGCAGTATTTT

J: TRBJ2-2
V: TRBV11-3
size: .
D: .
CDR3: CDSSWGGSGELFF
DNA: TGCGACAGCAGCTGGGGGGGCTCCGGGGAGCTGTTTTTT

J: TRBJ2-1
V: TRBV5-1
size: .
D: .
CDR3: CAISTSGTNYDEQFF
DNA: TGCGCCATCAGCACCTCCGGGACAAACTACGATGAGCAGTTCTTC

J: TRBJ1-6
V: TRBV10-2
size: once
D: .
CDR3: CASTAWQGNSPLHF
DNA: TGCGCCAGCACTGCTTGGCAGGGAAACTCACCCCTTCACTTT

J: TRBJ2-7
V: TRBV6-5
size: few
D: .
CDR3: CASSYSGHRGHEQYF
DNA: TGTGCCAGCAGTTACTCCGGGCACCGGGGTCACGAGCAGTACTTC

J: TRBJ1-5
V: TRBV6-5
size: .
D: .
CDR3: CASSYSVYQPQHF
DNA: TGTGCCAGTAGTTACTCAGTATATCAGCCCCAGCATTTT

J: TRBJ2-3
V: TRBV4-2
size: .
D: .
CDR3: CASSRTATDSQYF
DNA: TGTGCCAGCAGCCGAACTGCAACAGATTCGCAGTATTTT

J: TRBJ2-5
V: TRBV11-1
size: .
D: .
CDR3: CASSYLGETQYF
DNA: TGTGCCAGCAGCTATCTGGGGGAGACCCAGTACTTC

J: TRBJ2-1
V: TRBV6-2/TRBV6-3
size: .
D: .
CDR3: CTSSYSASYNDQFF
DNA: TGTACCAGCAGCTACTCCGCCTCCTACAATGATCAGTTCTTC

J: TRBJ2-1
V: TRBV10-3
size: many
D: .
CDR3: CAISERDLSYNEQFF
DNA: TGTGCCATCAGTGAGAGGGACTTGTCCTACAATGAGCAGTTCTTC

J: TRBJ2-1
V: TRBV6-1
size: many
D: TRBD1
CDR3: CASSKTGANDEQFF
DNA: TGTGCCAGCAGTAAGACAGGGGCGAACGATGAGCAGTTCTTC

J: TRBJ1-2
V: TRBV6-6
size: many
D: TRBD1
CDR3: CASSYVLSRDSFYGYTF
DNA: TGTGCCAGCAGTTACGTTCTGTCCCGGGACAGTTTCTATGGCTACACCTTC

J: TRBJ2-1
V: TRBV5-4
size: .
D: .
CDR3: CVSSSGLDGSYNEQFF
DNA: TGTGTCAGCAGCTCCGGATTGGACGGATCCTACAATGAGCAGTTCTTC

J: TRBJ2-3
V: TRBV10-2
size: .
D: TRBD2
CDR3: CAIGTSGSADTRYF
DNA: TGCGCAATTGGGACTAGCGGGAGCGCGGATACGCGGTATTTT

J: TRBJ2-1
V: TRBV6-5
size: once
D: .
CDR3: CASSGLSGFLFF
DNA: TGTGCCAGCAGTGGCTTATCCGGCTTTCTGTTCTTC

J: TRBJ1-5
V: TRBV12-3/TRBV12-4
size: .
D: .
CDR3: CASSPMGGAGNQPQLF
DNA: TGTGCCAGCAGTCCCATGGGAGGAGCTGGCAATCAGCCCCAGCTTTTT

J: TRBJ1-1
V: TRBV6-5
size: once
D: .
CDR3: CSSNLSGEMNTEVFF
DNA: TGTTCCAGCAATTTATCAGGGGAAATGAACACTGAAGTTTTCTTT